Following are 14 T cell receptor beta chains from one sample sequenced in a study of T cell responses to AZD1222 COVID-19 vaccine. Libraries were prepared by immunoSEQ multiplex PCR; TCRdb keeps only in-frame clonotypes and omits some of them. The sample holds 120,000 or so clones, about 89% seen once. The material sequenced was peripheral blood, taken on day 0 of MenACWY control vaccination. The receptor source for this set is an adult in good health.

The CDR3 region is CASSPLGLAFSYEQYF. For the CDR3, the DNA is TGCGCCAGCAGCCCGCTAGGACTAGCTTTTTCCTACGAGCAGTACTTC. V and J are TRBV5-1 and TRBJ2-7; 8 nucleotides align to TRBD2. CDR1 and CDR2 from the germline V gene are SGHRS and YFSETQ. The CDR3 has 16 amino acids. V lost 4 bases and J lost 1; bases outside the gene matches: 10.

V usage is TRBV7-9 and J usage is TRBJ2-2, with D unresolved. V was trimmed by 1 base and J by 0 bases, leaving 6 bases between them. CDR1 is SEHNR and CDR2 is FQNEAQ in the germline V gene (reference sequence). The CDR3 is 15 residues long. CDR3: CASSLVAANTGELFF. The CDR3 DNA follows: TGTGCCAGCAGCTTAGTCGCAGCGAACACCGGGGAGCTGTTTTTT.

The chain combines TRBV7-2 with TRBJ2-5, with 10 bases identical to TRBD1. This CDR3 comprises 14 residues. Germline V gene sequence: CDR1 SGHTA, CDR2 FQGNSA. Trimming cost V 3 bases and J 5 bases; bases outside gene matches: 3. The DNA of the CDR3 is TGTGCCAGCAGCTTTGACAGGGGGCAGGAGACCCAGTACTTC. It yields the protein CASSFDRGQETQYF.

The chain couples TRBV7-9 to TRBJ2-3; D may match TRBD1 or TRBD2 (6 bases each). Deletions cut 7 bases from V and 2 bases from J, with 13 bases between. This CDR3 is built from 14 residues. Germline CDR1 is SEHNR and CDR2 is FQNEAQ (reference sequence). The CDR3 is CASIGGGFTDTQYF. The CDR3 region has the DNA TGTGCCAGCATCGGGGGCGGTTTCACAGATACGCAGTATTTT.

The CDR3 DNA reads as TGTGCCAGCAGCTTAGAAGGGACAAAAAGGACAGATACGCAGTATTTT. Encoded protein: CASSLEGTKRTDTQYF. The rearrangement uses TRBV7-9 and TRBJ2-3; TRBD1 is a possible D gene (6 bases). The CDR3 runs to 16 residues. Germline loops: CDR1 SEHNR, CDR2 FQNEAQ (reference sequence). Trimming removed 1 base at V and 3 bases at J, with 14 bases between.

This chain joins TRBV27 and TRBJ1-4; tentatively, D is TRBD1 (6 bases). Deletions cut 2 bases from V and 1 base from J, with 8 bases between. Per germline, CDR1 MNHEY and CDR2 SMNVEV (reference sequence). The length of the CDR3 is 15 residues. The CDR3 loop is CASSLQGLTNEKLFF. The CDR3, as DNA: TGTGCCAGCAGTTTACAGGGGTTAACTAATGAAAAACTGTTTTTT.

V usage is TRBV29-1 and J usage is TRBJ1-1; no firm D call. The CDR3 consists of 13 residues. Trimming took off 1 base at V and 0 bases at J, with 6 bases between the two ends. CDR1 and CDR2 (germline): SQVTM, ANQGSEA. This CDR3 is CSVEVSMNTEAFF. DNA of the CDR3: TGCAGCGTTGAAGTCAGCATGAACACTGAAGCTTTCTTT.

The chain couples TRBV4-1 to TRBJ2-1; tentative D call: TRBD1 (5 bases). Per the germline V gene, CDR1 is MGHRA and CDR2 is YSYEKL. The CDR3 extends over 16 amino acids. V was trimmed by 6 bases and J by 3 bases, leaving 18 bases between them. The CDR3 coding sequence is TGCGCCAGCAGTCCAGGGCAGGGCACCCTCTACAATGAGCAGTTCTTC. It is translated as CASSPGQGTLYNEQFF.

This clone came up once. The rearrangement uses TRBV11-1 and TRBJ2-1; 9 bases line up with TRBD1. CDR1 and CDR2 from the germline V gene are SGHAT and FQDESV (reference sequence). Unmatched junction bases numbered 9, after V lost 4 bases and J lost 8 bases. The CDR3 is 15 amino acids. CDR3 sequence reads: CASSSTGGDIDEQFF. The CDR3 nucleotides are TGTGCCAGCAGCTCTACAGGGGGCGATATCGATGAGCAGTTCTTC. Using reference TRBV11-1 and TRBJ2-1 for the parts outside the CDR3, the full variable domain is EAEVAQSPRYKITEKSQAVAFWCDPISGHATLYWYRQILGQGPELLVQFQDESVVDDSQLPKDRFSAERLKGVDSTLKIQPAELGDSAMYLCASSSTGGDIDEQFFGPGTRLTVL.

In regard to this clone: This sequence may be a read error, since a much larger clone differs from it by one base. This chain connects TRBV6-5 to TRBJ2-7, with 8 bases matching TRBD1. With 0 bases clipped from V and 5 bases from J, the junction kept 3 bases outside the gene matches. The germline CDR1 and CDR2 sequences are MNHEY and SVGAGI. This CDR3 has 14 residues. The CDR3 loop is CASSYSAGGDEQYF. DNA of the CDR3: TGTGCCAGCAGTTACTCAGCAGGGGGCGACGAGCAGTACTTC.

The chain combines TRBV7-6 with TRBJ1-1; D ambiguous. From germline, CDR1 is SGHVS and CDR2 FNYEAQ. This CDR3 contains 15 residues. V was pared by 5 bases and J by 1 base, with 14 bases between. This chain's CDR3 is CASSPQASGNTEAFF. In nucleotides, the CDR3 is TGTGCCAGCAGCCCGCAGGCTTCCGGGAACACTGAAGCTTTCTTT.

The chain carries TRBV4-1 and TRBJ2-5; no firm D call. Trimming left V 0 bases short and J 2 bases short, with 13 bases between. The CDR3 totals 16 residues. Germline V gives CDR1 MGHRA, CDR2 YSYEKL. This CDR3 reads CASSQDAPRAQETQYF. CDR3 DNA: TGCGCCAGCAGCCAAGATGCCCCCAGAGCGCAAGAGACCCAGTACTTC.

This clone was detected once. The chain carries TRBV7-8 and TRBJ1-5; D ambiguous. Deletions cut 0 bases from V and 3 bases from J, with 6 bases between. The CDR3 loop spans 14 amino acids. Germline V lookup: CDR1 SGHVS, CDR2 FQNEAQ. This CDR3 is CASSLAGHNQPQHF. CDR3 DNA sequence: TGTGCCAGCAGCTTAGCAGGGCACAATCAGCCCCAGCATTTT.

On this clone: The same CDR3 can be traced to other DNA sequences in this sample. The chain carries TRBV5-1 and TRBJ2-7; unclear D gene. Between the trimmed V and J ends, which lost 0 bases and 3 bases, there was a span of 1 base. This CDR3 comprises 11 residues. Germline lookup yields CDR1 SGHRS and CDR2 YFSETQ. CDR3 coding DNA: TGCGCCAGCAGCTTGGACTACGAGCAGTACTTC. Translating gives CASSLDYEQYF. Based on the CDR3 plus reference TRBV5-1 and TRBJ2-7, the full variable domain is KAGVTQTPRYLIKTRGQQVTLSCSPISGHRSVSWYQQTPGQGLQFLFEYFSETQRNKGNFPGRFSGRQFSNSRSEMNVSTLELGDSALYLCASSLDYEQYFGPGTRLTVT.